Shown below are 20 T cell receptor beta chains from a single sample sequenced in a study of blood T cell repertoires in COVID-19. Only in-frame clones appear in the TCRdb table, and some are missing; sequencing was by immunoSEQ multiplex PCR. The data contain around 250,000 clones, 70% to 90% of them seen just once; the ten biggest clones take up approximately 2%. The sequenced sample consisted of PBMCs or T cells enriched from blood (not recorded which). These receptors were taken from a woman between 45 and 60 years old who had recovered from COVID-19.

This chain uses TRBV19 with TRBJ1-2, with D unclear. Trimming shortened V by 4 bases and J by 3 bases, and 12 bases separated the two germline ends. The V gene's germline CDR1 is LNHDA and CDR2 SQIVND (reference sequence). The CDR3 is made up of 14 amino acids. For the CDR3, the DNA is TGTGCCAGTAGTAGAGGCGGCCTCGACTATGGCTACACCTTC. Protein sequence: CASSRGGLDYGYTF. Variable domain in full (rest from reference TRBV19 and TRBJ1-2): DGGITQSPKYLFRKEGQNVTLSCEQNLNHDAMYWYRQDPGQGLRLIYYSQIVNDFQKGDIAEGYSVSREKKESFPLTVTSAQKNPTAFYLCASSRGGLDYGYTFGSGTRLTVV.

V and J are TRBV24-1 and TRBJ2-1, with D tentatively TRBD2 (5 bases). CDR3 length equals 12 residues. Per germline, CDR1 KGHDR and CDR2 SFDVKD. Trimming cost V 5 bases and J 6 bases, with 7 bases left between them. CDR3 nucleotide sequence: TGTGCCACCAGTGGTAGCGCCAATGAGCAGTTCTTC. This encodes CATSGSANEQFF.

This chain joins TRBV19 and TRBJ2-7, with 7 nucleotides matching TRBD1. The CDR3 length is 15 residues. Germline CDR1 is LNHDA and CDR2 is SQIVND (reference sequence). The junction had 15 bases not matched to a gene; V was cut back by 7 bases and J by 6 bases. The CDR3 DNA follows: TGTGCCAGTAATCCCTCCGGGACAGACTCTTTCGAGCAGTACTTC. Translation gives CASNPSGTDSFEQYF.

A note on this clone: The same CDR3 arises from other DNA sequences in this sample as well. This chain uses TRBV29-1 with TRBJ1-1, with TRBD1 as a possible D gene (6 bases). The CDR3 is made up of 14 amino acids. Germline CDR1 is SQVTM and CDR2 is ANQGSEA. V lost 2 bases, J lost 4 bases, and 14 bases lay in between. The CDR3 region is CSVELRGRGTEAFF. CDR3 nucleotide sequence: TGCAGCGTTGAATTGCGGGGGCGCGGCACTGAAGCTTTCTTT.

This clone was seen just once. The V call is TRBV27, the J call TRBJ1-1; D is uncertain. V gave up 8 bases and J gave up 1 base, with 17 bases separating them. Germline V gene sequence: CDR1 MNHEY, CDR2 SMNVEV (reference sequence). The CDR3 is 15 amino acids. This CDR3 reads CASGRNGVWNTEAFF. In nucleotides, the CDR3 is TGTGCCAGCGGTCGAAACGGGGTTTGGAACACTGAAGCTTTCTTT.

CDR3 amino acids: CASSQVLAGEFEQFF. The DNA of the CDR3 is TGTGCCAGCAGCCAAGTTCTAGCGGGAGAGTTTGAGCAGTTCTTC. J is TRBJ2-1 and V is TRBV4-2; 10 bases match TRBD2. V shed 1 base, J shed 9 bases, and the junction held 6 bases outside the gene matches. Germline assignment: CDR1 LGHNA and CDR2 YNFKEQ. The CDR3 spans 15 residues.

The chain couples TRBV28 to TRBJ1-2; D gene ambiguous. Trimming left V 6 bases short and J 8 bases short, with 19 bases between. This CDR3 is 14 amino acids long. Germline V gene lookup returns CDR1 MDHEN and CDR2 SYDVKM. CDR3: CASRSSGSSGGYTF. The CDR3 DNA reads TGTGCCAGCAGATCCTCGGGTTCCTCCGGAGGCTACACCTTC.

CDR3: CASSFTAANEKLFF. CDR3 nucleotide sequence: TGCGCCAGCAGCTTCACTGCGGCTAATGAAAAACTGTTTTTT. This rearrangement joins TRBV5-1 to TRBJ1-4; unclear D gene. V dropped 2 bases and J dropped 3 bases, with 8 bases sitting between them. CDR1 SGHRS and CDR2 YFSETQ come from the germline V gene. This CDR3 has 14 residues. The full variable domain, its missing parts supplied by reference TRBV5-1 and TRBJ1-4, is KAGVTQTPRYLIKTRGQQVTLSCSPISGHRSVSWYQQTPGQGLQFLFEYFSETQRNKGNFPGRFSGRQFSNSRSEMNVSTLELGDSALYLCASSFTAANEKLFFGSGTQLSVL.

The chain uses TRBV7-9 and TRBJ2-7, with 11 bases identical to TRBD2. Germline loops: CDR1 SEHNR, CDR2 FQNEAQ (reference sequence). Germline trimming cut 2 bases from V and 0 bases from J; bases unmatched to any gene: 9. The CDR3 length is 18 residues. The CDR3 loop is CASSLIVLGTSGSYEQYF. CDR3 sequence (DNA): TGTGCCAGCAGCTTAATCGTTTTAGGGACTAGCGGCTCCTACGAGCAGTACTTC.

This CDR3 is CAISPPAFSGYTF. The CDR3, as DNA: TGTGCCATCTCACCCCCCGCGTTCTCTGGCTACACCTTC. The chain uses TRBV28 and TRBJ1-2; D unresolved. The V and J ends lost 10 bases and 7 bases respectively, with 19 bases between them. This CDR3 is built from 13 residues. Germline CDR1 and CDR2: MDHEN and SYDVKM.

The chain carries TRBV19 and TRBJ1-5, with a weak D call TRBD1 (5 bases). The CDR3 consists of 14 residues. V was trimmed by 3 bases and J by 3 bases, leaving 9 bases between them. Germline V lookup: CDR1 LNHDA, CDR2 SQIVND (reference sequence). The CDR3 coding sequence is TGTGCCAGTAGTATTCCCAGGGACAATCAGCCCCAGCATTTT. Its translation: CASSIPRDNQPQHF.

The rearrangement uses TRBV2 and TRBJ1-3; D remains unclear. This CDR3 comprises 16 residues. The germline V gene has CDR1 SNHLY and CDR2 FYNNEI. The germline V and J ends were trimmed by 4 bases and 0 bases, with 13 bases remaining between them. CDR3 nucleotide sequence: TGTGCCAGCAGTGGGAATCCGGGAATCTCTGGAAACACCATATATTTT. It is translated as CASSGNPGISGNTIYF. Using reference TRBV2 and TRBJ1-3 for the parts outside the CDR3, the full variable domain is EPEVTQTPSHQVTQMGQEVILRCVPISNHLYFYWYRQILGQKVEFLVSFYNNEISEKSEIFDDQFSVERPDGSNFTLKIRSTKLEDSAMYFCASSGNPGISGNTIYFGEGSWLTVV.

This clone was recorded a few times. The chain is built from TRBV5-8 and TRBJ1-5, with 7 bases matching TRBD1. J was trimmed by 3 bases and V by 5 bases; bases with no gene match: 5. The CDR3 is 14 residues long. Per germline, CDR1 SGHTS and CDR2 YDEGEE. The CDR3 DNA follows: TGTGCCAGCAGTGACAGGGTTTACAATCAGCCCCAGCATTTT. Translating it yields CASSDRVYNQPQHF.

The rearrangement links TRBV7-8 to TRBJ2-7; D may be TRBD2 (5 bases). The CDR3 covers 15 residues. Per germline, CDR1 SGHVS and CDR2 FQNEAQ. The V and J ends lost 1 base and 0 bases respectively, with 10 bases between them. CDR3 sequence reads: CASSLGRRISYEQYF. Written as DNA, the CDR3 is TGTGCCAGCAGCTTAGGAAGGAGGATCTCCTACGAGCAGTACTTC.

V is TRBV2 and J is TRBJ1-5; 9 bases fit TRBD1. V gave up 6 bases and J gave up 1 base; unmatched junction bases: 4. The V gene's germline CDR1 is SNHLY and CDR2 FYNNEI. The CDR3 consists of 15 residues. The CDR3 DNA is TGTGCCAGCAGGGGGGACAGGGAGAGCAATCAGCCCCAGCATTTT. It codes for CASRGDRESNQPQHF.

The J gene is TRBJ1-5, the V gene TRBV6-5; D may be TRBD1 (5 bases). CDR3 size: 15 residues. In germline, CDR1 is MNHEY, CDR2 SVGAGI. Trimming took off 6 bases at V and 2 bases at J, with 14 bases between the two ends. CDR3 sequence: CASRVRVRGNQPQHF. CDR3 coding DNA: TGTGCCAGCAGGGTCAGGGTACGAGGCAATCAGCCCCAGCATTTT.

The rearrangement links TRBV4-1 to TRBJ1-6; TRBD1 matches at 8 bases. This CDR3 comprises 15 residues. V gave up 2 bases and J gave up 10 bases; unmatched junction bases: 7. Germline assignment: CDR1 MGHRA and CDR2 YSYEKL. Written as DNA, the CDR3 is TGCGCCAGCAGCCAACCCCGGGACAGGAGCTCACCCCTCCACTTT. Residues: CASSQPRDRSSPLHF.

V is TRBV29-1 and J is TRBJ1-1, with 7 bases aligning to TRBD1. Germline CDR1 reads SQVTM; CDR2 reads ANQGSEA. The V segment lost 7 bases and the J segment 4 bases; nucleotides outside the gene matches: 6. The CDR3 runs to 12 residues. Here the CDR3 DNA reads TGCAGCGCTGTTCAGGGGGGCACTGAAGCTTTCTTT. It specifies CSAVQGGTEAFF.

This chain links TRBV7-9 with TRBJ2-6; unclear D gene. CDR3 length equals 15 residues. The germline V and J ends were trimmed by 5 bases and 4 bases, with 12 bases remaining between them. Germline loops: CDR1 SEHNR, CDR2 FQNEAQ (reference sequence). CDR3 residues: CASSLELGGANVLTF. DNA of the CDR3: TGTGCCAGCAGCCTCGAACTGGGCGGGGCCAACGTCCTGACTTTC.

This clone was observed a handful of times. CDR3 in amino acids: CASALGTGRGGSYGYTF. The CDR3 nucleotides read TGTGCTAGTGCCCTGGGAACAGGGAGAGGAGGCTCCTATGGCTACACCTTC. This sequence joins TRBV12-5 and TRBJ1-2; possible D gene TRBD1, 6 bases. This CDR3 is built from 17 residues. Germline assignment: CDR1 LGHNT and CDR2 FRNRAP. The V and J ends lost 7 bases and 4 bases respectively, with 25 bases between them.